This TCR beta chain appears in the sequencing data of a study of tumor and adjacent non-tumor tissue in lung cancer listed by TCRdb under 2018. About the study as a whole: By cancer type, the cohort comprised some 13 adenocarcinoma patients, a couple of squamous cell carcinoma patients and 1 small cell lung cancer patient. Ages among the roughly 15 patients ranged from roughly 30 to 85 years, there were about ten men and 5 women, and disease was at TNM stage I to III. In total, sequencing yielded 125,075,908 productive TCRbeta reads, which works out to an average of approximately 4.2 million reads per sample. The study compared bulk TCRbeta repertoires from lung tumor tissue and matched distant non-tumor lung tissue of roughly 14 lung cancer patients. TCRbeta CDR3 sequencing was performed on 30 to 35 paired specimens, with one tumor sample and one normal lung sample collected per patient. Overall results and qualifications from the work: TCR diversity (inverse Simpson) was significantly higher in tumor than in normal lung tissue (roughly 430 vs 170, P = 0.0075, Mann-Whitney U test). Only around 15 patients were included in the cohort, and the need for larger samples and more detailed clinical data was noted by the authors. Younger patients had significantly higher TCR diversity, and higher tumor TCR diversity was associated with shorter overall and disease-free survival. The sequencing platform is not named in the methods, and unique molecular identifiers are not mentioned. A significantly larger cumulative share of the repertoire was made up by the top 100 clones in normal lung than in tumor tissue. Peripheral blood was not sequenced, so blood TCRbeta repertoires were not examined in the lung cancer patients of the study.

RNA was isolated from bulk unsorted tissue, and RNA quality was assessed with a NanoDrop ND-1000 and an Agilent 2100. All donors had newly diagnosed lung cancer, had not received prior chemotherapy, and were admitted for thoracic surgery in China between August and November 2014. Patients with previous radiotherapy or chemotherapy, or with another concurrent cancer, were excluded from the study. Surgical tissue pieces of 1-2 cm3 were preserved in RNAlater solution and were kept at -80 degrees C until use. Libraries were prepared through multiplex PCR. Reads for this sample came from an Illumina HiSeq 2500. TCRbeta libraries were constructed through three rounds of nested PCR with primers (Table S4) according to protocols modified from ARM-PCR. Before sequencing, PCR products of 200-500 bp were excised from the gel and purified with the QIAquick gel extraction kit. The paper's processing steps were these. Trimmomatic was used to clean the reads, FLASH merged the cleaned reads into complete CDR3 sequences, and MiTCR assigned the sequences to V(D)J germline segments. Clonal diversity was calculated as the inverse Simpson's index using VDJtools. In-frame sequences lacking a premature stop codon were counted as productive reads. TCRdb itself trimmed the public reads at Q25 with fastp, ran MiXCR and retained productive beta chains. Each CDR3 protein appears once, grouped with its most common genes and DNA. TCRdb, not the original authors, processed these V and J calls. This sample comprises roughly 220,000 distinct CDR3 sequences, about two thirds of them detected only once. 20% to 25% of the sample rests with the top ten.

Via the germline V gene, CDR1 is KGHSH and CDR2 LQKENI. Including cysteine and phenylalanine, the CDR3 has 14 amino acids. Just CDR3 DNA is preserved here, 42 bases in frame from base 1. This clonotype was counted a single time. There is no known antigen for this receptor. One junction end does not reproduce the germline sequence, and a read error may be involved. The chain joins TRBV18 to TRBJ1-1; the D gene assignment is ambiguous. The sample consisted of lung tumor tissue. The receptor comes from a man between 60 and 70 years old with non-small cell lung cancer. The CDR3 region has the sequence CTSSPSGVNTEAFF. In nucleotide form, the sequence is TGTACCAGCTCACCCTCGGGAGTGAACACTGAAGCTTTCTTT.